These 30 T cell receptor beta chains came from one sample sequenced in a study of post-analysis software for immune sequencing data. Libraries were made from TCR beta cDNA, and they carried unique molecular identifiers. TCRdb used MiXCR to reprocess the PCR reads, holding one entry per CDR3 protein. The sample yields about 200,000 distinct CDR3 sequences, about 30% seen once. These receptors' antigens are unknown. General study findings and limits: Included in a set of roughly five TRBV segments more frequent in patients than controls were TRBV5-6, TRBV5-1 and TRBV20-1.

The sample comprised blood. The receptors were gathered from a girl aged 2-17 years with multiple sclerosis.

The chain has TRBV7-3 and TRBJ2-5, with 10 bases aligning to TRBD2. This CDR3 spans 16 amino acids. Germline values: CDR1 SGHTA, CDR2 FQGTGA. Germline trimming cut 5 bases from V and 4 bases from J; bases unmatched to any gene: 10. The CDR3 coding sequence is TGTGCCAGCAGCCCCGAGGGTCTAGCGGGGGCAGAGACCCAGTACTTC. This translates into CASSPEGLAGAETQYF.

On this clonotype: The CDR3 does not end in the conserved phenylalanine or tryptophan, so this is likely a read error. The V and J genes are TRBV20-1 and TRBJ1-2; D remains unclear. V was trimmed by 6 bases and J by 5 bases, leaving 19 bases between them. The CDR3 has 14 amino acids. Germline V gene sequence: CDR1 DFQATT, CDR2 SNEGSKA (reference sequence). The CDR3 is CSATAPEGRYGYTS. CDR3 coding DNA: TGCAGTGCAACTGCCCCGGAGGGTAGATATGGCTACACCTCC.

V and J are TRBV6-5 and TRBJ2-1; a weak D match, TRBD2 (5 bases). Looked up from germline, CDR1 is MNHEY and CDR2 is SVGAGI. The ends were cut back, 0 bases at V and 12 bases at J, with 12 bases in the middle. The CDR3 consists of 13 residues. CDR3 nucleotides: TGTGCCAGCAGTTACTCGGGAGTTTGGGTGCAGTTCTTC. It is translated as CASSYSGVWVQFF.

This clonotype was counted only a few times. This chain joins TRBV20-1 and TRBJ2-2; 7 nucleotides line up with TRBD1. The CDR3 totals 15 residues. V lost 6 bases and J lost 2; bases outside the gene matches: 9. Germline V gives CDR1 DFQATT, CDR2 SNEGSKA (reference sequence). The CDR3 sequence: CSATGTEKNTGELFF. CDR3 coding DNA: TGCAGTGCAACCGGGACAGAAAAAAACACCGGGGAGCTGTTTTTT.

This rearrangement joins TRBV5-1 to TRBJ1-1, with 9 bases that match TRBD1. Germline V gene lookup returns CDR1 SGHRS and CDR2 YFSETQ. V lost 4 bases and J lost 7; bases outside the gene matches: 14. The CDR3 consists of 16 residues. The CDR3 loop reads CASSPWGDRQGDEAFF. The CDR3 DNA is TGCGCCAGCAGCCCCTGGGGGGATCGACAGGGGGATGAAGCTTTCTTT.

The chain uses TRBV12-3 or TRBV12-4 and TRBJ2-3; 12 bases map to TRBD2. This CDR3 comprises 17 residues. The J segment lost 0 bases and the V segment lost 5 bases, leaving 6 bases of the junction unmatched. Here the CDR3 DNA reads TGTGCCAGCAGTACCAGACTAGCGGGAGTAAGCACAGATACGCAGTATTTT. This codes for CASSTRLAGVSTDTQYF.

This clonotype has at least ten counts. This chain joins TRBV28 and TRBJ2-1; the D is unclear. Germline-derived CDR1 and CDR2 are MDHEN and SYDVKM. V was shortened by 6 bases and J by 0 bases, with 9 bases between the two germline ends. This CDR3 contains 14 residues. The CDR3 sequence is CASSIPSSYNEQFF. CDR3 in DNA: TGTGCCAGCAGCATTCCGAGCTCCTACAATGAGCAGTTCTTC. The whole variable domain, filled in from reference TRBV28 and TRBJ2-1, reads DVKVTQSSRYLVKRTGEKVFLECVQDMDHENMFWYRQDPGLGLRLIYFSYDVKMKEKGDIPEGYSVSREKKERFSLILESASTNQTSMYLCASSIPSSYNEQFFGPGTRLTVL.

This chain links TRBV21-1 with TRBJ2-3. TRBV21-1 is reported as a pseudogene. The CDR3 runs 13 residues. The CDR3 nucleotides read TGTGCCAGCCCACGGACGGAAACAGATACGCAGTATTTT. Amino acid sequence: CASPRTETDTQYF.

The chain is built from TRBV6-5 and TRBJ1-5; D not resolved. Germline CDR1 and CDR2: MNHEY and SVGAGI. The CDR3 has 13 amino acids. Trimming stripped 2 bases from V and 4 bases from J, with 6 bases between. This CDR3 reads CASSYMGNQPQHF. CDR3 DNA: TGTGCCAGCAGTTACATGGGGAATCAGCCCCAGCATTTT.

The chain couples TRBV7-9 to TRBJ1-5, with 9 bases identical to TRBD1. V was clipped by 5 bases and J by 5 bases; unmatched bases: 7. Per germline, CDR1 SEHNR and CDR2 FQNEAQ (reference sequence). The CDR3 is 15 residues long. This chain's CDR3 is CASSTGTGKDQPQHF. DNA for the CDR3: TGTGCCAGCAGCACAGGGACAGGGAAGGATCAGCCCCAGCATTTT. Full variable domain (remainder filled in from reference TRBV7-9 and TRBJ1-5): DTGVSQNPRHKITKRGQNVTFRCDPISEHNRLYWYRQTLGQGPEFLTYFQNEAQLEKSRLLSDRFSAERPKGSFSTLEIQRTEQGDSAMYLCASSTGTGKDQPQHFGDGTRLSIL.

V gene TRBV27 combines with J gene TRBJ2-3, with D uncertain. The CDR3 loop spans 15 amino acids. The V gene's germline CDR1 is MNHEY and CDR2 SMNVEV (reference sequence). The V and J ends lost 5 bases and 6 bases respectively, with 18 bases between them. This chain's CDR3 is CASSPTSPVLDTQYF. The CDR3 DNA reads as TGTGCCAGCAGTCCCACCTCCCCTGTACTGGATACGCAGTATTTT.

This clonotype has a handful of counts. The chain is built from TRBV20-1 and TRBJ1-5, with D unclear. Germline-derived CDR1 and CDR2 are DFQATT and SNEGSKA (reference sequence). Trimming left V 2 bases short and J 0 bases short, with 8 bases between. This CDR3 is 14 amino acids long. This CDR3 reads CSARWGPSNQPQHF. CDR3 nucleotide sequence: TGCAGTGCTAGATGGGGTCCTAGCAATCAGCCCCAGCATTTT.

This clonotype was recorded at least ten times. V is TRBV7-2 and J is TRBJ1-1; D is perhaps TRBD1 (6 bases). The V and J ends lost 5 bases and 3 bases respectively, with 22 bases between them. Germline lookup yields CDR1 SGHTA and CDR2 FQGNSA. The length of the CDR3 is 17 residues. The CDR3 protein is CASSPRGIRAEDTEAFF. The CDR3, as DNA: TGTGCCAGCAGCCCCAGGGGTATCCGCGCGGAGGACACTGAAGCTTTCTTT.

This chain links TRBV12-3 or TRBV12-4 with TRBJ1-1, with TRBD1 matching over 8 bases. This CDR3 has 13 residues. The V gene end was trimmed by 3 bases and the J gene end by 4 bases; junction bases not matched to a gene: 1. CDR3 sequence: CASSFDRGTEAFF. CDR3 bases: TGTGCCAGCAGTTTTGACAGGGGCACTGAAGCTTTCTTT.

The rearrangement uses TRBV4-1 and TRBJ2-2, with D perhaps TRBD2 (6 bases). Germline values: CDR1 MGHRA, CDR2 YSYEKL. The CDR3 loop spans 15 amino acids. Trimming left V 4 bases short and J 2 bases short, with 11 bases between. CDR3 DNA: TGCGCCAGCAGCCCCATTGGGACTAACACCGGGGAGCTGTTTTTT. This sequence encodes CASSPIGTNTGELFF.

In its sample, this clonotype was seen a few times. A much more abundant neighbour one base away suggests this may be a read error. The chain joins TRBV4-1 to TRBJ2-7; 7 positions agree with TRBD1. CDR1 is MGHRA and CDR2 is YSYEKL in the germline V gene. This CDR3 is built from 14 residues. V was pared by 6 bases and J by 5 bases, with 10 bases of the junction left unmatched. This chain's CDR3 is CASSGRQGMHEQYF. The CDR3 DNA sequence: TGCGCCAGCAGTGGCAGACAGGGAATGCACGAGCAGTACTTC.

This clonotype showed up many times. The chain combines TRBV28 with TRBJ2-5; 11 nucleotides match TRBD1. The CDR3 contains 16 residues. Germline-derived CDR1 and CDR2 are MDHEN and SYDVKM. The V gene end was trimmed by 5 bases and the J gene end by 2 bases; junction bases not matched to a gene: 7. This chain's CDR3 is CASSPWDRGEQETQYF. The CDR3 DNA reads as TGTGCCAGCAGTCCGTGGGACAGGGGGGAACAAGAGACCCAGTACTTC. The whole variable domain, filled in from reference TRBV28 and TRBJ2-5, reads DVKVTQSSRYLVKRTGEKVFLECVQDMDHENMFWYRQDPGLGLRLIYFSYDVKMKEKGDIPEGYSVSREKKERFSLILESASTNQTSMYLCASSPWDRGEQETQYFGPGTRLLVL.

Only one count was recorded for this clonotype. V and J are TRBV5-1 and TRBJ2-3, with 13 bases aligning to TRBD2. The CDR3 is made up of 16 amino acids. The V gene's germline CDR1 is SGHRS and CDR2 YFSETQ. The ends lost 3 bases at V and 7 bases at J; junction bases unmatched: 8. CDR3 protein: CASSSDPGLAGNTQYF. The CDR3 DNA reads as TGCGCCAGCAGCTCTGACCCGGGACTAGCGGGAAATACGCAGTATTTT.

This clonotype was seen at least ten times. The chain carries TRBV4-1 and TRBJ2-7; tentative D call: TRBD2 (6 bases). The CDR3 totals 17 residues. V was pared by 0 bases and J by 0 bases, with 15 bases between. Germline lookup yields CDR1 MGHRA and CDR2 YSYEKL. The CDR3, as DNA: TGCGCCAGCAGCCAAGAGGCGGGGTGGGATCGCTCCTACGAGCAGTACTTC. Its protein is CASSQEAGWDRSYEQYF.

CDR3 in DNA: TGCGCCAGCAGCTTTTTGTCCAGCAACTATGGCTACACCTTC. Its translation is CASSFLSSNYGYTF. The chain combines TRBV5-1 with TRBJ1-2; D is uncertain. The CDR3 sequence is 14 residues long. Per germline, CDR1 SGHRS and CDR2 YFSETQ. Trimming removed 2 bases from V and 2 bases from J, with 10 bases in between.

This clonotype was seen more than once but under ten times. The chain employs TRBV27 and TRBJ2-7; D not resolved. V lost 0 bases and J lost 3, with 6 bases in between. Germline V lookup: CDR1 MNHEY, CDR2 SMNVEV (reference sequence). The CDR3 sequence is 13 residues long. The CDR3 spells CASSLSADYEQYF. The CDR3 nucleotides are TGTGCCAGCAGTTTATCTGCAGACTACGAGCAGTACTTC.

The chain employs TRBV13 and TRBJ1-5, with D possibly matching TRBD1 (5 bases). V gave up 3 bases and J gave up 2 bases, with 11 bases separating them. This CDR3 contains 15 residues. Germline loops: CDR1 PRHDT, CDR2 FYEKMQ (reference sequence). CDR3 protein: CASSLGLNGNQPQHF. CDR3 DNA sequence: TGTGCCAGCAGCTTGGGACTTAATGGCAATCAGCCCCAGCATTTT.

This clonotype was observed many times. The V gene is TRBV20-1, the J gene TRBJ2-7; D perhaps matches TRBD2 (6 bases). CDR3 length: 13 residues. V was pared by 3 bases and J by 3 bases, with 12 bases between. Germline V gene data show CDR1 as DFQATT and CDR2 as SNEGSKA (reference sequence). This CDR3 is CSASRGTRYEQYF. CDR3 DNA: TGCAGTGCTAGCCGCGGGACTCGCTACGAGCAGTACTTC.

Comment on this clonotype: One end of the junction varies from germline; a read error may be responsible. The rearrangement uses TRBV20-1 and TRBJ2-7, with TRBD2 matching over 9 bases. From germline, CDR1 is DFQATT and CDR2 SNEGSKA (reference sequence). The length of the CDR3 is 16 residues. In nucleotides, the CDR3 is TGCAGCGCTAGAGATCCTAACAGCGGGGGGCAGAATGAGCAGTACTTC. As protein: CSARDPNSGGQNEQYF.

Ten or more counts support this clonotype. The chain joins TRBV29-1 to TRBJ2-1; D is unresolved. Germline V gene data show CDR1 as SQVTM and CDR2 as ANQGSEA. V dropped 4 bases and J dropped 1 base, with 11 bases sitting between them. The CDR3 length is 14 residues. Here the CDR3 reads CSVARDQSYNEQFF. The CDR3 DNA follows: TGCAGCGTTGCACGAGACCAATCCTACAATGAGCAGTTCTTC.

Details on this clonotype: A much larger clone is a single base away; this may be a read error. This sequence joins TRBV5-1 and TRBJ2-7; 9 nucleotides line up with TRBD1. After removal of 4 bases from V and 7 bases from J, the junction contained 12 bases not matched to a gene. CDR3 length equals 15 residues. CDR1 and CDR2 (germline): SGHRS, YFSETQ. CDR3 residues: CASSPGQGSYNEQYF. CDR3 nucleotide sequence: TGCGCCAGCAGCCCGGGACAGGGTTCCTACAATGAGCAGTACTTC.

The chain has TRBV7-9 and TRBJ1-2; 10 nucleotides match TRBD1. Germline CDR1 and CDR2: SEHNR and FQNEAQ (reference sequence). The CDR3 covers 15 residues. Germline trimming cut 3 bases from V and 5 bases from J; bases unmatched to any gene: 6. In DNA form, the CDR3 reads TGTGCCAGCAGCTTTACCGGGACAGGGGCATATGGCTACACCTTC. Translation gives CASSFTGTGAYGYTF.

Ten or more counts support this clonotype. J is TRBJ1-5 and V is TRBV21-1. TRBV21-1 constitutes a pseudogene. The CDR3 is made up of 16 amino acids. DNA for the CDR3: TGTGCCAGCAGCACCGACATAGCGTATAGCAATCAGCCCCAGCATTTT. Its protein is CASSTDIAYSNQPQHF.

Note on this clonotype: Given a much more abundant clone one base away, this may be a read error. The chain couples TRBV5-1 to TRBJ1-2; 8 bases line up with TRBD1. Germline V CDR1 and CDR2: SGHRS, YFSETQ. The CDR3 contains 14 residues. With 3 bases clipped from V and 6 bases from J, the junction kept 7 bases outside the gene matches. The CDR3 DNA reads TGCGCCAGCAGCTGGGTCAGGGGGCGACATGGCTACACCTTC. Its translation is CASSWVRGRHGYTF.

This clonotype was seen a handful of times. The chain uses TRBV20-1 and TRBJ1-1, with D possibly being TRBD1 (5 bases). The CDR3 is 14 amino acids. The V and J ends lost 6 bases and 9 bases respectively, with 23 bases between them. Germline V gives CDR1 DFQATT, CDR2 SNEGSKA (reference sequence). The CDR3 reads CSAPGRVGTFKAFF. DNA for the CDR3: TGCAGTGCCCCTGGTCGAGTCGGGACTTTTAAAGCTTTCTTT.